This entry lists 23 T cell receptor beta chains sequenced from one sample in a study of T-cell reconstitution after alpha-beta-depleted transplantation in children (TCRdb year 2016). The library relied on PCR. The data were produced on an Illumina HiSeq 2500. TCR libraries were prepared with molecular barcoding, using unique molecular identifiers to normalize TCRbeta repertoire quantification. TCRdb reprocessing: public reads trimmed at Q25 with fastp, clones called with MiXCR, in-frame beta chains kept. Identical CDR3 protein sequences are pooled into one entry, listed with their most common genes and DNA. For this sample the table gives fewer than 550,000 distinct CDR3 sequences, of which roughly a tenth were detected only once. Approximately 5% of the sample belongs to the ten largest clones. The material was PBMCs from the stem cell graft donor, obtained from the stem cell graft. The receptors here all came from a human donor who donated a stem cell graft to a child with acute myeloid leukemia.

This chain uses TRBV9 with TRBJ2-7; D not certain. This CDR3 contains 13 residues. V gave up 3 bases and J gave up 5 bases, with 12 bases separating them. In germline, CDR1 is SGDLS, CDR2 YYNGEE. The CDR3 loop reads CASSAPQDNEQYF. DNA of the CDR3: TGTGCCAGCAGCGCCCCTCAAGACAACGAGCAGTACTTC.

J is TRBJ2-1 and V is TRBV10-1, with 12 bases identical to TRBD2. Germline values: CDR1 WNHNN, CDR2 SYGVQD (reference sequence). Trimming at V came to 2 bases and at J to 2 bases, leaving 1 base not matched to a gene. The CDR3 is 16 amino acids. CDR3 nucleotides: TGCGCCAGCAGTGAGGCTAGCGGGGGGGCCTACAATGAGCAGTTCTTC. Amino acids: CASSEASGGAYNEQFF.

The rearrangement joins TRBV5-1 to TRBJ1-2, with 9 bases identical to TRBD1. Germline V gives CDR1 SGHRS, CDR2 YFSETQ. The V and J ends lost 2 bases and 8 bases, in that order; junction bases with no gene match: 10. The CDR3 extends over 15 amino acids. The CDR3 DNA follows: TGCGCCAGCAGCTTTTCCGGGACAGGGTTTTTCGGCTACACCTTC. This encodes CASSFSGTGFFGYTF.

V usage is TRBV9 and J usage is TRBJ1-4; 9 nucleotides line up with TRBD1. With V trimmed by 3 bases and J by 3 bases, 3 bases remained unmatched. Looked up from germline, CDR1 is SGDLS and CDR2 is YYNGEE. This CDR3 spans 15 amino acids. CDR3 coding DNA: TGTGCCAGCAGCGGCAGACAGGGGGCTAATGAAAAACTGTTTTTT. It translates to CASSGRQGANEKLFF. Full variable domain (outside the CDR3, taken from reference TRBV9 and TRBJ1-4): DSGVTQTPKHLITATGQRVTLRCSPRSGDLSVYWYQQSLDQGLQFLIQYYNGEERAKGNILERFSAQQFPDLHSELNLSSLELGDSALYFCASSGRQGANEKLFFGSGTQLSVL.

The chain combines TRBV5-5 with TRBJ2-7, with TRBD1 identical over 9 bases. In germline, CDR1 is SGHKS, CDR2 YYEKEE (reference sequence). The junction had 4 bases not matched to a gene; V was cut back by 2 bases and J by 4 bases. The CDR3 contains 14 residues. The CDR3 loop reads CASSLWTGDYEQYF. The DNA of the CDR3 is TGTGCCAGCAGCTTATGGACAGGGGATTACGAGCAGTACTTC.

There are many counts of this clonotype. The chain uses TRBV6-5 and TRBJ1-1, with TRBD1 as a possible D gene (5 bases). Per the germline V gene, CDR1 is MNHEY and CDR2 is SVGAGI. V was shortened by 5 bases and J by 2 bases, with 12 bases between the two germline ends. The length of the CDR3 is 14 residues. The CDR3 loop is CASSPTGGNTEAFF. CDR3 sequence (DNA): TGTGCCAGCAGTCCGACCGGGGGAAACACTGAAGCTTTCTTT.

Note on this clonotype: The CDR3 does not close with the conserved phenylalanine or tryptophan, likely indicating a read error. The chain uses TRBV6-2 or TRBV6-3 and TRBJ2-1; TRBD2 aligns across 10 bases. The length of the CDR3 is 15 residues. Unmatched junction bases numbered 11, after V lost 10 bases and J lost 5 bases. Germline loops: CDR1 MNHEY, CDR2 SVGEGT. CDR3 DNA: TGTGCCATCAAGACTAGCGGGTTAGGGCACAATGAGCAGTTCTTA. This gives the protein CAIKTSGLGHNEQFL.

Many counts were recorded for this clonotype. This sequence joins TRBV5-1 and TRBJ1-1; tentatively, D is TRBD1 (6 bases). The CDR3 is 13 amino acids. Germline CDR1 SGHRS, CDR2 YFSETQ. V lost 1 base to trimming and J lost 5 bases, with 9 bases between them. Written as DNA, the CDR3 is TGCGCCAGCAGCTTGACGGGGGCTACTGAAGCTTTCTTT. Its translation: CASSLTGATEAFF. Full variable domain (missing parts from reference TRBV5-1 and TRBJ1-1): KAGVTQTPRYLIKTRGQQVTLSCSPISGHRSVSWYQQTPGQGLQFLFEYFSETQRNKGNFPGRFSGRQFSNSRSEMNVSTLELGDSALYLCASSLTGATEAFFGQGTRLTVV.

This chain joins TRBV28 and TRBJ1-5; 7 nucleotides match TRBD1. The CDR3 has 16 residues. V trimming: 8 bases; J trimming: 1 base; junction bases outside the gene matches: 11. Germline V gives CDR1 MDHEN, CDR2 SYDVKM. The CDR3 DNA sequence: TGTGCCAGCTCTCGGGGGGACAGCGTAAGCAATCAGCCCCAGCATTTT. It specifies CASSRGDSVSNQPQHF.

This clonotype was found many times. The chain employs TRBV4-3 and TRBJ2-7, with 8 bases identical to TRBD1. CDR1 and CDR2 from the germline V gene are LGHNA and YSLEER. With V trimmed by 6 bases and J by 2 bases, 6 bases remained unmatched. The CDR3 spans 14 residues. The CDR3 coding sequence is TGCGCCAGCAGTAGAGAGACAGGGGCCTACGAGCAGTACTTC. This encodes CASSRETGAYEQYF.

In this sample, this clonotype turned up many times. V is TRBV9 and J is TRBJ1-3; TRBD1 matches 7 bases. There are 14 residues in the CDR3. Unmatched junction bases numbered 3, after V lost 4 bases and J lost 2 bases. The germline gives CDR1 SGDLS, CDR2 YYNGEE. The CDR3 bases are TGTGCCAGCAGCCCAGGGGGTCCTGGAAACACCATATATTTT. Translation: CASSPGGPGNTIYF. The whole variable domain, filled in from reference TRBV9 and TRBJ1-3, reads DSGVTQTPKHLITATGQRVTLRCSPRSGDLSVYWYQQSLDQGLQFLIQYYNGEERAKGNILERFSAQQFPDLHSELNLSSLELGDSALYFCASSPGGPGNTIYFGEGSWLTVV.

A few counts support this clonotype. This sequence joins TRBV29-1 and TRBJ2-7; TRBD1 might be the D (6 bases). Germline values: CDR1 SQVTM, CDR2 ANQGSEA. The CDR3 covers 12 residues. Trimming left V 5 bases short and J 2 bases short, with 10 bases between. The CDR3 coding sequence is TGCAGCGTTCAACAGGGAACCTACGAGCAGTACTTC. The encoded protein is CSVQQGTYEQYF.

This clonotype occurred a few times. The chain recombines TRBV25-1 with TRBJ1-2; 9 positions match TRBD1. Germline V gene data show CDR1 as MGHDK and CDR2 as SYGVNS. Trimming removed 8 bases from V and 2 bases from J; junction bases left unmatched: 9. This CDR3 comprises 15 residues. CDR3 loop: CASWGTGTTNYGYTF. In DNA form, the CDR3 reads TGTGCCAGCTGGGGGACAGGGACTACCAACTATGGCTACACCTTC.

V is TRBV10-3 and J is TRBJ2-7, with 8 bases aligning to TRBD2. This CDR3 has 15 residues. Trimming removed 3 bases from V and 7 bases from J; junction bases left unmatched: 11. The germline gives CDR1 ENHRY, CDR2 SYGVKD. As DNA, the CDR3 is TGTGCCATCAGTGACCCGGGACTAGAGGTCAGGGAGCAGTACGTC. Encoded protein: CAISDPGLEVREQYV.

V is TRBV5-1 and J is TRBJ2-3, with TRBD1 matching over 11 bases. Germline CDR1 reads SGHRS; CDR2 reads YFSETQ. Germline trimming cut 1 base from V and 3 bases from J; bases unmatched to any gene: 4. CDR3 length equals 16 residues. The CDR3 DNA reads TGCGCCAGCAGCTTGTTCGGGACAGGGGGGACAGATACGCAGTATTTT. The encoded protein is CASSLFGTGGTDTQYF.

This clonotype was found a few times. The chain couples TRBV9 to TRBJ1-1; D is unclear. The CDR3 is 14 amino acids. V was trimmed by 2 bases and J by 5 bases, leaving 13 bases between them. Per germline, CDR1 SGDLS and CDR2 YYNGEE. The CDR3 DNA reads TGTGCCAGCAGCGTCGGGTTAGGAGGGACTGAAGCTTTCTTT. Its protein is CASSVGLGGTEAFF.

This clonotype was seen at least ten times. For the CDR3, the DNA is TGCAGCGTTGGTCAGGGTGTTGTCACCGGGGAGCTGTTTTTT. Protein sequence: CSVGQGVVTGELFF. The rearrangement joins TRBV29-1 to TRBJ2-2; TRBD1 is a possible D gene (5 bases). V gave up 4 bases and J gave up 4 bases, with 13 bases separating them. The V gene's germline CDR1 is SQVTM and CDR2 ANQGSEA. The CDR3 totals 14 residues.

The rearrangement uses TRBV20-1 and TRBJ2-3, with D tentatively TRBD2 (5 bases). The CDR3 length is 14 residues. The germline V gene encodes CDR1 DFQATT and CDR2 SNEGSKA (reference sequence). V lost 1 base to trimming and J lost 5 bases, with 13 bases between them. The CDR3 here is CSARVPNRGDTQYF. The CDR3 DNA reads as TGCAGTGCTAGAGTTCCAAACCGGGGAGATACGCAGTATTTT.

This clonotype has a handful of counts. The chain joins TRBV4-3 to TRBJ2-4, with D perhaps TRBD2 (6 bases). Germline CDR1 LGHNA, CDR2 YSLEER. V was pared by 1 base and J by 6 bases, with 13 bases between. The CDR3 is 15 amino acids. The CDR3 region is CASSQGFAEGNIQYF. The CDR3 nucleotides are TGCGCCAGCAGCCAAGGGTTCGCGGAGGGAAACATTCAGTACTTC.

This clonotype occurred many times. This chain connects TRBV12-3 or TRBV12-4 to TRBJ1-4; D gene uncertain. The V gene lost 6 bases and the J gene lost 6 bases, with 5 bases spanning the gap. The CDR3 contains 11 residues. For the CDR3, the DNA is TGTGCCAGCAGGCGGGATGAAAAACTGTTTTTT. It yields the protein CASRRDEKLFF.

The chain is built from TRBV7-9 and TRBJ2-1, with D possibly being TRBD1 (7 bases). Germline loops: CDR1 SEHNR, CDR2 FQNEAQ (reference sequence). CDR3 length: 15 amino acids. The V end lost 5 bases, the J end lost 5 bases, and 16 bases lay between the germline ends. CDR3 in amino acids: CASSPPRGVDNEQFF. The CDR3 DNA reads as TGTGCCAGCAGCCCCCCCAGGGGGGTGGACAATGAGCAGTTCTTC.

This clonotype was seen a handful of times. The chain has TRBV28 and TRBJ2-6; TRBD1 aligns across 9 bases. Germline CDR1 and CDR2: MDHEN and SYDVKM. CDR3 length equals 15 residues. V trimming: 9 bases; J trimming: 4 bases; junction bases outside the gene matches: 7. CDR3 residues: CASNRGLAGANVLTF. In DNA form, the CDR3 reads TGTGCCAGTAACAGGGGGCTCGCCGGGGCCAACGTCCTGACTTTC.

The rearrangement joins TRBV7-2 to TRBJ1-5; D is undetermined. The length of the CDR3 is 15 residues. Trimming left V 5 bases short and J 7 bases short, with 18 bases between. Germline V gene data show CDR1 as SGHTA and CDR2 as FQGNSA. CDR3 sequence reads: CASSSGIIWGQPQHF. In nucleotides, the CDR3 is TGTGCCAGCAGCAGCGGGATCATATGGGGACAGCCCCAGCATTTT.